Listed below are T cell receptor beta chains from one sample, sequenced in a study of cytomegalovirus exposure and HLA in healthy donors. The repertoire was sequenced with immunoSEQ multiplex PCR; TCRdb's copy has only in-frame clones and lacks some. The data hold under 200,000 clones, with about 81% observed a single time. The sample was PBMCs. The receptors were sampled from a girl aged 2 to 9 in good health and CMV-seropositive. CDR3s include the opening cysteine and the closing phenylalanine or tryptophan. The D gene is left open where the match is weak. Where a row states a size, it is once, few, many or the class of an expanded clone; other rows omit it.

D gene | J gene | clone size | V gene | CDR3 protein | CDR3 DNA
NA | TRBJ2-2 | NA | TRBV9 | CARFGGMNTGELFF | TGTGCCAGATTTGGCGGGATGAACACCGGGGAGCTGTTTTTT
NA | TRBJ1-4 | NA | TRBV9 | CASSVEEGANEKLFF | TGTGCCAGCAGCGTAGAGGAGGGTGCTAATGAAAAACTGTTTTTT
TRBD1 | TRBJ1-2 | NA | TRBV28 | CASSSQGTGDYGYTF | TGTGCCAGCAGTTCGCAGGGGACAGGGGACTATGGCTACACCTTC
TRBD1 | TRBJ1-1 | NA | TRBV28 | CASSFSWGQGDTEAFF | TGTGCCAGCAGTTTTTCTTGGGGACAGGGGGACACTGAAGCTTTCTTT
NA | TRBJ2-5 | NA | TRBV4-1 | CASSQESLAEYQETQYF | TGCGCCAGCAGCCAAGAGAGCCTGGCGGAGTACCAAGAGACCCAGTACTTC
NA | TRBJ2-5 | once | TRBV5-4 | CASTPTGTTQETQYF | TGTGCCAGCACGCCTACAGGTACAACACAAGAGACCCAGTACTTC
TRBD2 | TRBJ2-1 | NA | TRBV4-2 | CVSSQEQGGLAGVVQFF | TGTGTCAGCAGCCAAGAACAGGGTGGACTAGCGGGAGTGGTACAGTTCTTC
TRBD1 | TRBJ1-2 | NA | TRBV28 | CASKTGGGASYGYTF | TGTGCCAGTAAGACAGGGGGGGGAGCCTCCTATGGCTACACCTTC
TRBD1 | TRBJ1-2 | few | TRBV30 | CAWSRQGGVGYTF | TGTGCCTGGAGTCGACAGGGGGGAGTTGGCTACACCTTC
NA | TRBJ2-5 | NA | TRBV6-5 | CASTTGTLETQYF | TGTGCCAGCACGACCGGGACACTAGAGACCCAGTACTTC
TRBD2 | TRBJ2-7 | NA | TRBV30 | CAGGTSGSMYEQYF | TGTGCCGGGGGAACTAGCGGGAGTATGTACGAGCAGTACTTC
TRBD2 | TRBJ2-5 | NA | TRBV7-9 | CASSTSGSGYQETQYF | TGTGCCAGCAGTACTAGCGGGAGCGGGTACCAAGAGACCCAGTACTTC
NA | TRBJ1-2 | NA | TRBV28 | CASSTQGSYYGYTF | TGTGCCAGCAGTACTCAGGGGTCGTACTATGGCTACACCTTC
TRBD1 | TRBJ2-2 | NA | TRBV29-1 | CSVARTGTGELFF | TGCAGCGTTGCCCGGACAGGGACCGGGGAGCTGTTTTTT
TRBD2 | TRBJ2-7 | NA | TRBV29-1 | CSVAPTSGNHEQYF | TGCAGCGTTGCGCCAACTAGCGGGAACCACGAGCAGTACTTC